A selection of T cell receptor beta chains follows, all from one sample in a study of cytomegalovirus exposure and HLA in healthy donors. Assay used: immunoSEQ multiplex PCR; TCRdb lists only in-frame clones, some missing. The table includes tens of thousands of clones, about 76% detected once. Sequencing was done on a sample of PBMCs. These receptors originate from a male donor in good health and CMV-seropositive. CDR3s include the opening cysteine and the closing phenylalanine or tryptophan. A D gene is named only where the DNA matches it firmly. Some rows mark clone size as missing; the rest say once, few, many or name a class of expanded clone.

clone_size: NA; d_call: NA; j_call: TRBJ2-7; v_call: TRBV28; cdr3_length: 14; cdr3_nt: TGTGCCAGCAGACATTCTTTGGTGCCGTACGAGCAGTACTTC; cdr3_aa: CASRHSLVPYEQYF
clone_size: NA; d_call: TRBD2; j_call: TRBJ2-1; v_call: TRBV6-1; cdr3_length: 14; cdr3_nt: TGTGCCAGCAAAGAGGCTAGCGGGGGGCATGAGCAGTTCTTC; cdr3_aa: CASKEASGGHEQFF
clone_size: NA; d_call: NA; j_call: TRBJ2-7; v_call: TRBV28; cdr3_length: 13; cdr3_nt: TGTGCCACCAGGGACGGAGGATTTTTCGAGCAGTACTTC; cdr3_aa: CATRDGGFFEQYF
clone_size: once; d_call: NA; j_call: TRBJ2-1; v_call: TRBV5-1; cdr3_length: 11; cdr3_nt: TGCGCCAGCAGCTTGTTCGATGAGCAGTTCTTC; cdr3_aa: CASSLFDEQFF
clone_size: NA; d_call: NA; j_call: TRBJ2-7; v_call: TRBV7-9; cdr3_length: 12; cdr3_nt: TGTTCCAGCAGCTCCGACAGGAGTCGCCAGTACTTC; cdr3_aa: CSSSSDRSRQYF
clone_size: NA; d_call: TRBD1; j_call: TRBJ1-2; v_call: TRBV7-2; cdr3_length: 14; cdr3_nt: TGTGCCAGCAGCTTAGGGGACAGGGCCAGGGGCTACACCTTC; cdr3_aa: CASSLGDRARGYTF
clone_size: NA; d_call: NA; j_call: TRBJ2-1; v_call: TRBV6-1; cdr3_length: 14; cdr3_nt: TGTGCCAGCCCCCCGCCGGGTCCCTACAATGAGCAGTTCTTC; cdr3_aa: CASPPPGPYNEQFF
clone_size: NA; d_call: TRBD1; j_call: TRBJ2-7; v_call: TRBV7-9; cdr3_length: 15; cdr3_nt: TGTGCCAGCAGCTTAAGTGGGACAGGGTTCTACGAGCAGTACTTC; cdr3_aa: CASSLSGTGFYEQYF
clone_size: NA; d_call: NA; j_call: TRBJ1-1; v_call: TRBV5-4; cdr3_length: 16; cdr3_nt: TGTGCCAGCAGCCAGGGAGGAGGAGGTCTGAACACTGAAGCTTTCTTT; cdr3_aa: CASSQGGGGLNTEAFF
clone_size: NA; d_call: TRBD1; j_call: TRBJ2-7; v_call: TRBV11-2; cdr3_length: 12; cdr3_nt: TGTGCCAGCAGCCTTAATTTACAGGGGTTGATCTTC; cdr3_aa: CASSLNLQGLIF
clone_size: NA; d_call: TRBD2; j_call: TRBJ2-7; v_call: TRBV6-5; cdr3_length: 15; cdr3_nt: TGTGCCAGCAGTTACCCGACGGGGGGAGGCTACGAGCAGTACTTC; cdr3_aa: CASSYPTGGGYEQYF
clone_size: NA; d_call: NA; j_call: TRBJ2-7; v_call: TRBV4-2; cdr3_length: 15; cdr3_nt: TGTGCCAGCAGCGACTCGGGAATATCCTCTAGGGAGCAGTACTTC; cdr3_aa: CASSDSGISSREQYF
clone_size: once; d_call: TRBD2; j_call: TRBJ2-7; v_call: TRBV5-1; cdr3_length: 17; cdr3_nt: TGCGCCAGCAGCCCAGGGACTAGCGGAATTGTACCCTACGAGCAGTACTTC; cdr3_aa: CASSPGTSGIVPYEQYF
clone_size: once; d_call: TRBD1; j_call: TRBJ2-7; v_call: TRBV4-1; cdr3_length: 15; cdr3_nt: TGCGCCAGCAGCCAGGGACAGGGCGGACCTGGCGAGCAGTACTTC; cdr3_aa: CASSQGQGGPGEQYF
clone_size: few; d_call: NA; j_call: TRBJ1-1; v_call: TRBV7-2; cdr3_length: 14; cdr3_nt: TGTGCCAGCAGCGGAGGTGGGAGGGGCACTGAAGCTTTCTTT; cdr3_aa: CASSGGGRGTEAFF
clone_size: once; d_call: TRBD1; j_call: TRBJ2-7; v_call: TRBV19; cdr3_length: 15; cdr3_nt: TGTGCCAGTAGTATCGGGGCAGGGGGCTCCTACGAGCAGTACTTC; cdr3_aa: CASSIGAGGSYEQYF
clone_size: few; d_call: TRBD2; j_call: TRBJ2-7; v_call: TRBV11-3; cdr3_length: 15; cdr3_nt: TGTGCCAGCAGCCCGAGCGGGGAAGGGAACTACGAGCAGTACTTC; cdr3_aa: CASSPSGEGNYEQYF
clone_size: NA; d_call: TRBD1; j_call: TRBJ2-3; v_call: TRBV5-4; cdr3_length: 15; cdr3_nt: TGTGCCAGCAGCCTCCGGGACAGGGGCACAGATACGCAGTATTTT; cdr3_aa: CASSLRDRGTDTQYF
clone_size: few; d_call: TRBD1; j_call: TRBJ2-5; v_call: TRBV5-6; cdr3_length: 16; cdr3_nt: TGTGCCAGCCTCCGCGCCCCGGGACAGGGGTGGGAGACCCAGTACTTC; cdr3_aa: CASLRAPGQGWETQYF
clone_size: NA; d_call: NA; j_call: TRBJ1-5; v_call: TRBV2; cdr3_length: 15; cdr3_nt: TGTGCCAGCAGTGACGGACAGAATAGCAATCAGCCCCAGCATTTT; cdr3_aa: CASSDGQNSNQPQHF
clone_size: once; d_call: NA; j_call: TRBJ1-2; v_call: TRBV18; cdr3_length: 17; cdr3_nt: TGTGCCAGCTCACCACGCGATGCGGGTGGTCGAAACTATGGCTACACCTTC; cdr3_aa: CASSPRDAGGRNYGYTF
clone_size: NA; d_call: TRBD2; j_call: TRBJ2-7; v_call: TRBV19; cdr3_length: 15; cdr3_nt: TGTGCCAGTAGTTCCAGGACTAGCCGCGCCTACGAGCAGTACTTC; cdr3_aa: CASSSRTSRAYEQYF
clone_size: NA; d_call: NA; j_call: TRBJ2-5; v_call: TRBV5-8; cdr3_length: 15; cdr3_nt: TGTGCCAGCAGCTTGGGATCAGGGGGGCAAGAGACCCAGTACTTC; cdr3_aa: CASSLGSGGQETQYF
clone_size: NA; d_call: NA; j_call: TRBJ2-2; v_call: TRBV7-2; cdr3_length: 14; cdr3_nt: TGTGCCAGCAGCTTGCAGGATTACACCGGGGAGCTGTTTTTT; cdr3_aa: CASSLQDYTGELFF
clone_size: NA; d_call: TRBD1; j_call: TRBJ2-7; v_call: TRBV28; cdr3_length: 15; cdr3_nt: TGTGCCAGCAGAGCCGGGACAGGGAAGTCCTACGAGCAGTACTTC; cdr3_aa: CASRAGTGKSYEQYF
clone_size: NA; d_call: TRBD1; j_call: TRBJ1-4; v_call: TRBV6-5; cdr3_length: 15; cdr3_nt: TGTGCCAGCAGTTACTCGGACAGGCCTAATGAAAAACTGTTTTTT; cdr3_aa: CASSYSDRPNEKLFF
clone_size: NA; d_call: TRBD2; j_call: TRBJ2-1; v_call: TRBV9; cdr3_length: 15; cdr3_nt: TGTGCCAGCAGCCCACGACTAGCGGGAGCGGATGAGCAGTTCTTC; cdr3_aa: CASSPRLAGADEQFF
clone_size: NA; d_call: NA; j_call: TRBJ2-3; v_call: TRBV28; cdr3_length: 15; cdr3_nt: TGTGCCAGCAGTCTTAGCGGAACTAGCACAGATACGCAGTATTTT; cdr3_aa: CASSLSGTSTDTQYF
clone_size: NA; d_call: NA; j_call: TRBJ2-5; v_call: TRBV7-6; cdr3_length: 15; cdr3_nt: TGTGCCAGCAGAAAGGAGGGCCTATCCTCAGGGACCCAGTACTTC; cdr3_aa: CASRKEGLSSGTQYF
clone_size: NA; d_call: TRBD2; j_call: TRBJ2-4; v_call: TRBV15; cdr3_length: 17; cdr3_nt: TGTGCCACCAGCGGAAGACTAGCGGGGGTAGCCAAAAACATTCAGTACTTC; cdr3_aa: CATSGRLAGVAKNIQYF
clone_size: NA; d_call: NA; j_call: TRBJ1-5; v_call: TRBV4-1; cdr3_length: 15; cdr3_nt: TGCGCCAGCAGCCAAGAACAGGGTGGAAATCAGCCCCAGCATTTT; cdr3_aa: CASSQEQGGNQPQHF
clone_size: NA; d_call: TRBD2; j_call: TRBJ2-1; v_call: TRBV15; cdr3_length: 16; cdr3_nt: TGTGCCACCAGCATTCCAGGCGGGACTAACTACAATGAGCAGTTCTTC; cdr3_aa: CATSIPGGTNYNEQFF
clone_size: NA; d_call: TRBD2; j_call: TRBJ2-2; v_call: TRBV25-1; cdr3_length: 17; cdr3_nt: TGTGCCAGCAGTGAGCGGGCTAGCGGGATGAAGACCGGGGAGCTGTTTTTT; cdr3_aa: CASSERASGMKTGELFF
clone_size: NA; d_call: NA; j_call: TRBJ1-2; v_call: TRBV9; cdr3_length: 13; cdr3_nt: TGTGCCAGCAGCTCGGGGGCTAACTATGGCTACACCTTC; cdr3_aa: CASSSGANYGYTF
clone_size: NA; d_call: NA; j_call: TRBJ2-7; v_call: TRBV27; cdr3_length: 12; cdr3_nt: TGTGCCAGCCGCCGGGGGACCTACGAGCAGTACTTC; cdr3_aa: CASRRGTYEQYF
clone_size: NA; d_call: NA; j_call: TRBJ1-1; v_call: TRBV14; cdr3_length: 15; cdr3_nt: TGTGCCAGCAGCCACCAAACGACAGCTAACACTGAAGCTTTCTTT; cdr3_aa: CASSHQTTANTEAFF
clone_size: NA; d_call: TRBD1; j_call: TRBJ2-3; v_call: TRBV15; cdr3_length: 18; cdr3_nt: TGTGCCACCAGCAGAGATCCGGTGACAGGGATTCGATTGGATACGCAGTATTTT; cdr3_aa: CATSRDPVTGIRLDTQYF
clone_size: NA; d_call: NA; j_call: TRBJ1-4; v_call: TRBV2; cdr3_length: 15; cdr3_nt: TGTGCCAGCTGCAGCAGCGGGTCAGAATATGAAAAACTGTTTTTT; cdr3_aa: CASCSSGSEYEKLFF
clone_size: NA; d_call: NA; j_call: TRBJ2-6; v_call: TRBV5-1; cdr3_length: 15; cdr3_nt: TGCGCCAGCAGCCAAGCAGGGGCCGGGGCCAACGTCCTGACTTTC; cdr3_aa: CASSQAGAGANVLTF
clone_size: few; d_call: NA; j_call: TRBJ1-2; v_call: TRBV6-5; cdr3_length: 15; cdr3_nt: TGTGCCAGCAGTTACTTTTCCCGGGGGGACTATGGCTACACCTTC; cdr3_aa: CASSYFSRGDYGYTF
clone_size: NA; d_call: NA; j_call: TRBJ2-3; v_call: TRBV25-1; cdr3_length: 14; cdr3_nt: TGTGCCAGCAGTGCGTCGGGAGTTGTGGGTACGCAGTATTTT; cdr3_aa: CASSASGVVGTQYF
clone_size: NA; d_call: TRBD2; j_call: TRBJ2-7; v_call: TRBV28; cdr3_length: 14; cdr3_nt: TGTGCCAGCAGTTTCGGGACTAGCGACTACGAGCAGTACTTC; cdr3_aa: CASSFGTSDYEQYF
clone_size: NA; d_call: NA; j_call: TRBJ2-7; v_call: TRBV4-2; cdr3_length: 14; cdr3_nt: TGTGCCAGCAGCCCCTTTGACAACTCCTACGAGCAGTACTTC; cdr3_aa: CASSPFDNSYEQYF
clone_size: NA; d_call: TRBD1; j_call: TRBJ1-2; v_call: TRBV28; cdr3_length: 14; cdr3_nt: TGTGCCAGCAGCAAAGGACAGGGGGTGTATGGCTACACCTTC; cdr3_aa: CASSKGQGVYGYTF
clone_size: once; d_call: TRBD1; j_call: TRBJ2-2; v_call: TRBV5-6; cdr3_length: 16; cdr3_nt: TGTGCCAGCAGCTTTGGGGGACAGGGAGTATCCGGGGAGCTGTTTTTT; cdr3_aa: CASSFGGQGVSGELFF
clone_size: NA; d_call: NA; j_call: TRBJ2-2; v_call: TRBV12-2; cdr3_length: 16; cdr3_nt: TGTGCAAGTCGCTTAGCGGAGCCAGATATTACCGGGGAGCTGTTTTTT; cdr3_aa: CASRLAEPDITGELFF
clone_size: NA; d_call: TRBD2; j_call: TRBJ2-1; v_call: TRBV19; cdr3_length: 14; cdr3_nt: TGTGCCACCAACAGCGGGGGACTATACAATGAGCAGTTCTTC; cdr3_aa: CATNSGGLYNEQFF